The entry below gives a single T cell receptor beta chain sequence along with its context. From germline, CDR1 is WNHNN and CDR2 SYGVQD (reference sequence). V was cut by 10 bases and J by 2 bases, with 15 bases left in between. The CDR3 length is 13 residues. These data are taken from a study of blood T cell repertoires in COVID-19. Per the authors' pipeline: Estimates of nucleated cell counts were drawn from the amplification of reference gene primers. The method was immunoSEQ multiplex PCR; TCRdb's version includes in-frame clones alone and lacks a portion of them. V, J and clone size are those of that table, while D and trimming were read from the DNA. The data hold 150,000 to 200,000 clones, with approximately 90% observed a single time.

This sequence joins TRBV10-1 and TRBJ2-7; maybe TRBD2 (7 bases). The clonotype originates from a man aged 55 to 69 with active or convalescent COVID-19. The material sequenced was peripheral blood. For the CDR3, the DNA is TGCGCCATACTCAGGGAGGGGGCCTACGAGCAGTACTTC. Protein product: CAILREGAYEQYF.